Below, 11 T cell receptor beta chains from the same sample are listed, as sequenced in a study of T cells after yellow fever vaccination. TCRdb reprocessed the 5' RACE reads via MiXCR and lists one record per CDR3 protein. Of around 320,000 distinct CDR3 sequences in the sample, 7.5% to 9% were seen once. The starting material was CD4+ T cells sorted from PBMCs, obtained 5 days after the yellow fever booster vaccination. All receptors derive from a man between 18 and 29 years old who received the YFV17D yellow fever vaccine.

This clonotype appeared a few times. This sequence joins TRBV7-9 and TRBJ2-3, with D possibly matching TRBD1 (5 bases). Germline lookup yields CDR1 SEHNR and CDR2 FQNEAQ (reference sequence). V lost 0 bases to trimming and J lost 1 base, with 11 bases between them. The CDR3 length is 16 residues. For the CDR3, the DNA is TGTGCCAGCAGCTTAGCAACCAGGGCGGGCACAGATACGCAGTATTTT. Translation: CASSLATRAGTDTQYF.

This clonotype has ten or more counts. This chain joins TRBV7-9 and TRBJ1-2; no clear D gene. The germline V gene encodes CDR1 SEHNR and CDR2 FQNEAQ (reference sequence). Trimming took off 4 bases at V and 4 bases at J, with 10 bases between the two ends. This CDR3 is built from 13 residues. CDR3 in amino acids: CASSSDASYGYTF. The CDR3 coding sequence is TGTGCCAGCAGCTCTGACGCAAGCTATGGCTACACCTTC.

This clonotype showed up many times. This chain links TRBV4-1 with TRBJ2-1; unclear D gene. V shed 0 bases and J shed 4 bases, with 13 bases lying between them. Germline V gene sequence: CDR1 MGHRA, CDR2 YSYEKL. This CDR3 contains 16 residues. In DNA form, the CDR3 reads TGCGCCAGCAGCCAAGATAGTAGAAAGGCTTACAATGAGCAGTTCTTC. Its translation: CASSQDSRKAYNEQFF.

V gene TRBV12-3 or TRBV12-4 combines with J gene TRBJ2-1; D ambiguous. The CDR3 has 12 residues. V was shortened by 3 bases and J by 8 bases, with 8 bases between the two germline ends. The CDR3 DNA is TGTGCCAGCAGTTTGCGGTTATATGAGCAGTTCTTC. Translated: CASSLRLYEQFF.

This clonotype was seen a few times. The chain employs TRBV6-5 and TRBJ1-5; TRBD1 matches 7 bases. CDR1 is MNHEY and CDR2 is SVGAGI in the germline V gene. The trim removed 0 bases at V and 9 bases at J, leaving 11 bases unmatched. CDR3 size: 16 residues. In nucleotides, the CDR3 is TGTGCCAGCAGTTACTCGAGGCGACAGGGCCTGATGCCCCAGCATTTT. It encodes CASSYSRRQGLMPQHF.

This clonotype was seen ten or more times. The CDR3 DNA sequence: TGTGCCAGCAGCCAGACGGGGGGGCTCTACGAGCAGTACTTC. It yields the protein CASSQTGGLYEQYF. The V and J genes are TRBV3-1 and TRBJ2-7; 8 bases are a match to TRBD2. The trim removed 3 bases at V and 3 bases at J, leaving 4 bases unmatched. CDR1 and CDR2 (germline): LGHDT, YNNKEL (reference sequence). This CDR3 has 14 amino acids.

The rearrangement links TRBV20-1 to TRBJ2-1; TRBD2 aligns across 10 bases. The junction had 19 bases not matched to a gene; V was cut back by 3 bases and J by 2 bases. Germline CDR1 reads DFQATT; CDR2 reads SNEGSKA (reference sequence). This CDR3 has 20 residues. The chain's CDR3 is CSASGHASGGLSSTYNEQFF. The CDR3 nucleotides are TGCAGTGCTAGCGGTCACGCTAGCGGGGGTTTATCTAGCACCTACAATGAGCAGTTCTTC.

This clonotype was observed a few times. V usage is TRBV4-3 and J usage is TRBJ2-3; D may match TRBD1 or TRBD2 (7 bases each). With 0 bases removed from V and 7 bases from J, the gap between germline ends came to 20 bases. The CDR3 spans 17 residues. CDR1 is LGHNA and CDR2 is YSLEER in the germline V gene. The CDR3: CASSQDGAAGGANTQYF. In DNA, the CDR3 is TGCGCCAGCAGCCAAGATGGCGCTGCAGGGGGGGCAAATACGCAGTATTTT.

The chain uses TRBV3-1 and TRBJ1-1; 7 positions match TRBD1. Losses at the gene ends were 4 bases for V and 4 bases for J; bases not matched to a gene: 12. The V gene's germline CDR1 is LGHDT and CDR2 YNNKEL (reference sequence). The CDR3 extends over 16 amino acids. The chain's CDR3 is CASSPTGGQGVTEAFF. CDR3 sequence (DNA): TGTGCCAGCAGCCCGACCGGCGGGCAGGGGGTCACTGAAGCTTTCTTT.

This chain links TRBV5-1 with TRBJ1-4; 7 bases are a match to TRBD1. After removal of 4 bases from V and 2 bases from J, the junction contained 11 bases not matched to a gene. This CDR3 has 17 amino acids. The germline gives CDR1 SGHRS, CDR2 YFSETQ. CDR3 bases: TGCGCCAGCAGCGGACCGGGACAGCTTTCGACTAATGAAAAACTGTTTTTT. This sequence encodes CASSGPGQLSTNEKLFF.

J is TRBJ2-7 and V is TRBV7-2, with TRBD1 matching over 8 bases. V lost 1 base, J lost 4 bases, and 6 bases stayed unmatched. Germline V gives CDR1 SGHTA, CDR2 FQGNSA. The CDR3 covers 15 residues. CDR3 amino acids: CASSLGAGGQYEQYV. Here the CDR3 DNA reads TGTGCCAGCAGCTTAGGGGCAGGGGGCCAATACGAGCAGTACGTC.